These 23 T cell receptor beta chains originate from one sample sequenced in a study of graft-versus-host responses after intestinal transplantation. The method was immunoSEQ multiplex PCR; TCRdb's version includes in-frame clones alone and lacks a portion of them. The sample consists of roughly 81,000 clones, roughly 80% of them appearing once. Which antigens these TCRs recognize remains unknown. The specimen comprised unstimulated CD4+ T cells sorted from spleen or lymph node cells, sampled before intestinal transplant. Receptor source: a human donor who received an intestinal transplant.

The rearrangement uses TRBV28 and TRBJ1-2, with 8 bases aligning to TRBD1. V lost 4 bases and J lost 7; bases outside the gene matches: 11. Germline V lookup: CDR1 MDHEN, CDR2 SYDVKM. CDR3 length: 15 residues. The CDR3 loop is CASSSPDRVSSGYTF. In DNA form, the CDR3 reads TGTGCCAGCAGTTCCCCGGACAGGGTCAGCTCTGGCTACACCTTC.

The V and J genes are TRBV7-9 and TRBJ2-7; weak D call: TRBD2 (5 bases). Looked up from germline, CDR1 is SEHNR and CDR2 is FQNEAQ (reference sequence). The V gene lost 3 bases and the J gene lost 5 bases, with 17 bases spanning the gap. CDR3 length: 15 residues. CDR3 sequence (DNA): TGTGCCAGCAGCTTCGAGTACGCGGGCGTAGACGAGCAGTACTTC. It specifies CASSFEYAGVDEQYF. Supplemented by reference TRBV7-9 and TRBJ2-7, the full variable domain reads DTGVSQNPRHKITKRGQNVTFRCDPISEHNRLYWYRQTLGQGPEFLTYFQNEAQLEKSRLLSDRFSAERPKGSFSTLEIQRTEQGDSAMYLCASSFEYAGVDEQYFGPGTRLTVT.

This clone was detected only once. The DNA of the CDR3 is TGTGCCAGCAGTTTGAGACTCCGGGGAAATGAGCAGTTCTTC. Amino acid sequence: CASSLRLRGNEQFF. The genes are TRBV27 and TRBJ2-1; tentative D call: TRBD2 (5 bases). The CDR3 extends over 14 amino acids. V was clipped by 3 bases and J by 7 bases, with 13 bases between them. Germline loops: CDR1 MNHEY, CDR2 SMNVEV (reference sequence).

The V and J genes are TRBV6-5 and TRBJ1-1; D possibly corresponds to TRBD1 (5 bases). In germline, CDR1 is MNHEY, CDR2 SVGAGI. This CDR3 has 13 amino acids. V was trimmed by 7 bases and J by 0 bases, leaving 9 bases between them. The CDR3 protein is CASIKGMNTEAFF. For the CDR3, the DNA is TGTGCCAGCATCAAGGGGATGAACACTGAAGCTTTCTTT.

This chain uses TRBV9 with TRBJ2-3, with D possibly being TRBD1 (5 bases). V lost 0 bases to trimming and J lost 6 bases, with 14 bases between them. Germline V gene lookup returns CDR1 SGDLS and CDR2 YYNGEE. CDR3 length equals 15 residues. Here the CDR3 DNA reads TGTGCCAGCAGCGTAGCGGCAGGGATTAGTGATACGCAGTATTTT. Amino acids: CASSVAAGISDTQYF.

This clone was seen only once. CDR3 region: CSAGTGQTQYF. The CDR3, as DNA: TGCAGTGCGGGGACAGGGCAGACCCAGTACTTC. The chain joins TRBV20-1 to TRBJ2-5; 9 nucleotides line up with TRBD1. In germline, CDR1 is DFQATT, CDR2 SNEGSKA (reference sequence). The CDR3 runs to 11 residues. J gave up 6 bases and V 6 bases, and 2 bases lay outside the gene matches.

The chain carries TRBV7-9 and TRBJ1-4; 9 nucleotides agree with TRBD1. The CDR3 is 15 amino acids. V shed 10 bases and J 6 bases; nucleotides not matched to a gene: 12. In germline, CDR1 is SEHNR, CDR2 FQNEAQ (reference sequence). The CDR3 DNA follows: TGTGCCACTGCTCGCCCCGGGGACAGGGATGAAAAACTGTTTTTT. This sequence encodes CATARPGDRDEKLFF.

This rearrangement joins TRBV2 to TRBJ1-2; 7 bases align to TRBD1. This CDR3 is built from 14 residues. The germline CDR1 and CDR2 sequences are SNHLY and FYNNEI. V lost 2 bases, J lost 8 bases, and 8 bases stayed unmatched. Written as DNA, the CDR3 is TGTGCCAGCAGTGAATTTCGCAGGGGGGACGGCTACACCTTC. It specifies CASSEFRRGDGYTF.

CDR3 in DNA: TGTGCCAGCAGCTTCGACAGGGGGGAGCTGTTTTTT. Amino acids: CASSFDRGELFF. The chain carries TRBV7-3 and TRBJ2-2; D might be TRBD1 (6 bases). Germline V gene sequence: CDR1 SGHTA, CDR2 FQGTGA. There are 12 residues in the CDR3. Trimming shortened V by 3 bases and J by 8 bases, and 7 bases separated the two germline ends.

The chain has TRBV25-1 and TRBJ1-2, with TRBD1 matching over 7 bases. Germline V gives CDR1 MGHDK, CDR2 SYGVNS. The CDR3 is made up of 14 amino acids. Trimming removed 2 bases from V and 8 bases from J; junction bases left unmatched: 8. CDR3 sequence: CASSEGEGARGYTF. DNA for the CDR3: TGTGCCAGCAGTGAAGGAGAGGGGGCGCGCGGCTACACCTTC.

This chain links TRBV6-1 with TRBJ1-2, with 7 bases aligning to TRBD1. CDR1 MNHNS and CDR2 SASEGT come from the germline V gene. With V trimmed by 8 bases and J by 1 base, 4 bases remained unmatched. The CDR3 length is 13 residues. The CDR3 nucleotides read TGTGCCAGCCGGGACAGACTTAACTATGGCTACACCTTC. As protein: CASRDRLNYGYTF.

This rearrangement joins TRBV5-1 to TRBJ2-7; D possibly corresponds to TRBD2 (6 bases). Germline values: CDR1 SGHRS, CDR2 YFSETQ. Deletions cut 2 bases from V and 6 bases from J, with 12 bases between. The CDR3 runs to 13 residues. CDR3 bases: TGCGCCAGCAGCTTCCCCGGACTAACCGAGCAGTACTTC. Translating gives CASSFPGLTEQYF.

V is TRBV10-1 and J is TRBJ1-3; D call uncertain. This CDR3 has 14 amino acids. Trimming shortened V by 5 bases and J by 0 bases, and 8 bases separated the two germline ends. The germline V gene has CDR1 WNHNN and CDR2 SYGVQD (reference sequence). Written as DNA, the CDR3 is TGCGCCAGCAGTTGGCGACTCTCTGGAAACACCATATATTTT. Protein: CASSWRLSGNTIYF.

V gene TRBV2 combines with J gene TRBJ2-5; 10 nucleotides agree with TRBD1. The CDR3 has 14 residues. J was trimmed by 2 bases and V by 5 bases; bases with no gene match: 2. Germline CDR1 and CDR2: SNHLY and FYNNEI. The CDR3 DNA is TGTGCCAGCAGTCGGGACAGGGGACAAGAGACCCAGTACTTC. It encodes CASSRDRGQETQYF.

The chain has TRBV4-1 and TRBJ2-1; 10 positions agree with TRBD2. The V gene's germline CDR1 is MGHRA and CDR2 YSYEKL. V was pared by 4 bases and J by 6 bases, with 6 bases of the junction left unmatched. The CDR3 is 15 amino acids. CDR3 loop: CASSPSGLASNEQFF. The CDR3 DNA reads TGCGCCAGCAGCCCATCGGGACTAGCGAGCAATGAGCAGTTCTTC.

The J gene is TRBJ2-1, the V gene TRBV28, with 7 nucleotides matching TRBD1. Germline V gene data show CDR1 as MDHEN and CDR2 as SYDVKM. V shed 5 bases and J 6 bases; nucleotides not matched to a gene: 4. The CDR3 is 13 amino acids. The CDR3 sequence: CASSPTGVNEQFF. The CDR3 DNA sequence: TGTGCCAGCAGTCCTACAGGGGTCAATGAGCAGTTCTTC. The whole variable domain, filled in from reference TRBV28 and TRBJ2-1, reads DVKVTQSSRYLVKRTGEKVFLECVQDMDHENMFWYRQDPGLGLRLIYFSYDVKMKEKGDIPEGYSVSREKKERFSLILESASTNQTSMYLCASSPTGVNEQFFGPGTRLTVL.

The chain carries TRBV18 and TRBJ2-6; the D gene is possibly TRBD1 (5 bases). V gave up 4 bases and J gave up 2 bases, with 9 bases separating them. Per the germline V gene, CDR1 is KGHSH and CDR2 is LQKENI. The CDR3 is 15 residues long. The CDR3 nucleotides read TGTGCCAGCTCACTTGGACAAGCTGGGGCCAACGTCCTGACTTTC. It yields the protein CASSLGQAGANVLTF.

V and J are TRBV29-1 and TRBJ1-2, with 7 bases fitting TRBD1. Per the germline V gene, CDR1 is SQVTM and CDR2 is ANQGSEA. The CDR3 is made up of 13 amino acids. J gave up 4 bases and V 3 bases, and 5 bases lay outside the gene matches. The CDR3 here is CSVDLDRVYGYTF. CDR3 sequence (DNA): TGCAGCGTTGATCTCGACAGGGTCTATGGCTACACCTTC.

This clone has a handful of counts. This sequence joins TRBV5-1 and TRBJ2-7, with 10 bases fitting TRBD2. Germline V gene lookup returns CDR1 SGHRS and CDR2 YFSETQ. The ends lost 2 bases at V and 0 bases at J; junction bases unmatched: 5. This CDR3 has 16 amino acids. CDR3 region: CASSFYSGRISYEQYF. In nucleotides, the CDR3 is TGCGCCAGCAGCTTTTATAGCGGGAGGATCTCCTACGAGCAGTACTTC.

This rearrangement joins TRBV5-1 to TRBJ1-2, with unresolved D. Between the trimmed V and J ends, which lost 7 bases and 5 bases, there was a span of 15 bases. In germline, CDR1 is SGHRS, CDR2 YFSETQ. This CDR3 contains 13 residues. CDR3 in DNA: TGCGCCAGCGGGATGGAGGGCGGATATGGCTACACCTTC. Amino acids: CASGMEGGYGYTF.

The chain joins TRBV7-3 to TRBJ2-2; D may be TRBD1 (5 bases). Germline CDR1 SGHTA, CDR2 FQGTGA. Trimming cost V 2 bases and J 6 bases, with 10 bases left between them. CDR3 length: 14 residues. CDR3 protein: CASSLGASSGELFF. The DNA for the CDR3 is TGTGCCAGCAGCTTAGGGGCTAGTTCCGGGGAGCTGTTTTTT. Full variable domain (missing parts from reference TRBV7-3 and TRBJ2-2): GAGVSQTPSNKVTEKGKYVELRCDPISGHTALYWYRQSLGQGPEFLIYFQGTGAADDSGLPNDRFFAVRPEGSVSTLKIQRTERGDSAVYLCASSLGASSGELFFGEGSRLTVL.

This clone showed up just a few times. The chain couples TRBV6-5 to TRBJ2-7; TRBD1 is a possible D gene (6 bases). The CDR3 spans 13 residues. The V and J ends lost 5 bases and 2 bases respectively, with 10 bases between them. The germline V gene has CDR1 MNHEY and CDR2 SVGAGI. The DNA of the CDR3 is TGTGCCAGCAGTGCACAGGGTACCTACGAGCAGTACTTC. Translating it yields CASSAQGTYEQYF.

The CDR3 region is CASSPGLAGAKQYF. CDR3 DNA sequence: TGCGCCAGCAGCCCGGGACTAGCGGGGGCAAAGCAGTATTTT. The V gene is TRBV4-1, the J gene TRBJ2-3, with 14 bases identical to TRBD2. Germline CDR1 and CDR2: MGHRA and YSYEKL. The J segment lost 11 bases and the V segment lost 4 bases, leaving 5 bases of the junction unmatched. The CDR3 is 14 residues long.